Listed below are T cell receptor beta chains from one sample, sequenced in a study of cytomegalovirus exposure and HLA in healthy donors. Using immunoSEQ multiplex PCR, the repertoire was profiled, and TCRdb retains in-frame clones only, with some absent. The profile shows over 140,000 clones, 80% of them singletons. The specimen was PBMCs. These receptors were collected from a man aged 50 or older in good health and CMV-seronegative. Both conserved end residues are part of each CDR3. Fields, in order: V gene, clone size, J gene, D gene, CDR3 protein, CDR3 DNA. D genes are given only for firm matches. Clone size is given for some rows only: seen once, a few or many times, or a class if the clone is expanded.

TRBV6-5	-	TRBJ2-7	-	CASSYRGGVSSYEQYF	TGTGCCAGCAGTTACCGGGGCGGGGTCAGCTCCTACGAGCAGTACTTC
TRBV29-1	-	TRBJ2-5	TRBD1	CSGRGQVGETQYF	TGCAGCGGAAGAGGACAGGTGGGGGAGACCCAGTACTTC
TRBV12-5	-	TRBJ1-5	TRBD1	CASGSSGGGQPQHF	TGTGCTAGTGGTTCGTCAGGGGGCGGTCAGCCCCAGCATTTT
TRBV7-9	-	TRBJ2-3	-	CASFGTRTDTQYF	TGTGCCAGCTTTGGGACTCGAACAGATACGCAGTATTTT
TRBV6-1	few	TRBJ2-1	TRBD1	CASSAGQGRDNEQFF	TGTGCCAGCAGTGCGGGACAGGGTAGGGACAATGAGCAGTTCTTC
TRBV9	few	TRBJ2-7	TRBD2	CASSVGLAGDYEQYF	TGTGCCAGCAGCGTAGGACTAGCGGGAGATTACGAGCAGTACTTC
TRBV27	-	TRBJ2-5	TRBD2	CASSPWIAGGFMETQYF	TGTGCCAGCAGTCCCTGGATTGCGGGGGGTTTTATGGAGACCCAGTACTTC
TRBV5-5	few	TRBJ1-1	TRBD1	CAGNPGQQNTEAFF	TGTGCCGGAAACCCGGGACAGCAGAACACTGAAGCTTTCTTT
TRBV5-1	-	TRBJ2-3	TRBD2	CASSLATSGGTDTDTQYF	TGCGCCAGCAGCTTGGCGACTAGCGGGGGGACAGACACAGATACGCAGTATTTT
TRBV7-6	-	TRBJ2-2	TRBD2	CASSSRRAGEGTGELFF	TGTGCCAGCTCATCCCGGAGGGCGGGAGAGGGGACCGGGGAGCTGTTTTTT
TRBV6-5	few	TRBJ1-1	TRBD1	CASSYSNTGDTEAFF	TGTGCCAGCAGTTACTCGAATACAGGGGACACTGAAGCTTTCTTT
TRBV7-2	-	TRBJ1-2	-	CASSFQQGALSGYTF	TGTGCCAGCAGCTTTCAACAGGGAGCCCTTAGTGGCTACACCTTC
TRBV28	-	TRBJ1-1	-	CASSLQSTEAFF	TGTGCCAGCAGTTTGCAGTCCACTGAAGCTTTCTTT
TRBV6-1	-	TRBJ1-3	-	CASSAGDWSSGNTIYF	TGTGCCAGCAGTGCCGGGGACTGGAGCTCTGGAAACACCATATATTTT
TRBV19	few	TRBJ1-1	TRBD1	CASSIWQGANTEAFF	TGTGCCAGTAGTATCTGGCAGGGGGCGAACACTGAAGCTTTCTTT
TRBV27	-	TRBJ1-2	-	CASSLGRNYGYTF	TGTGCCAGCAGTTTGGGCAGGAACTATGGCTACACCTTC
TRBV6-1	few	TRBJ2-2	-	CASLSTGELFF	TGTGCCAGCCTTAGTACCGGGGAGCTGTTTTTT
TRBV30	once	TRBJ2-6	TRBD1	CAWSLGQAHSGANVLTF	TGTGCCTGGTCCCTAGGACAGGCTCACTCTGGGGCCAACGTCCTGACTTTC
TRBV5-6	-	TRBJ2-3	TRBD2	CASSWGLAPKDTQYF	TGTGCCAGCAGCTGGGGACTAGCGCCCAAAGATACGCAGTATTTT
TRBV19	few	TRBJ2-3	-	CASSIDGRAGSTDTQYF	TGTGCCAGTAGTATAGATGGCCGAGCGGGTAGCACAGATACGCAGTATTTT
TRBV2	-	TRBJ1-2	TRBD1	CASSEAMGQVAGYTF	TGTGCCAGCAGTGAAGCGATGGGACAGGTGGCTGGCTACACCTTC
TRBV11-2	-	TRBJ2-6	-	CASSSQGSGANVLTF	TGTGCCAGCAGTTCCCAGGGGTCTGGGGCCAACGTCCTGACTTTC
TRBV6-1	-	TRBJ1-4	-	CASRSGGLGEKLFF	TGTGCCAGCAGGTCGGGGGGGCTTGGTGAAAAACTGTTTTTT
TRBV5-1	-	TRBJ2-3	-	CASSPTIGGDTQYF	TGCGCCAGCAGCCCCACTATCGGGGGAGATACGCAGTATTTT
TRBV7-7	-	TRBJ2-5	TRBD2	CASSPLAGGRETQYF	TGTGCCAGCAGCCCGCTAGCGGGGGGGCGGGAGACCCAGTACTTC
TRBV6-1	-	TRBJ2-7	TRBD1	CASSARDSLAEQYF	TGTGCCAGCAGTGCCCGGGACAGCTTGGCCGAGCAGTACTTC
TRBV7-9	few	TRBJ2-2	-	CASSRVAGALSNTGELFF	TGTGCCAGCAGCCGAGTGGCGGGGGCCCTGTCGAACACCGGGGAGCTGTTTTTT
TRBV19	-	TRBJ1-2	TRBD1	CASSSIQGAGYGYTF	TGTGCCAGTAGTTCAATTCAGGGGGCAGGCTATGGCTACACCTTC
TRBV7-9	few	TRBJ1-1	TRBD1	CASSLGTGDTEAFF	TGTGCCAGCAGCTTAGGGACAGGGGACACTGAAGCTTTCTTT
TRBV29-1	-	TRBJ2-3	-	CSVEEYKGDTDTQYF	TGCAGCGTTGAAGAGTATAAAGGGGACACAGATACGCAGTATTTT
TRBV27	-	TRBJ1-2	TRBD1	CASRLARTGKFDGYTF	TGTGCCAGCAGGTTGGCGCGGACAGGGAAATTCGATGGCTACACCTTC
TRBV9	-	TRBJ2-7	TRBD1	CASSVGSVDRGYEQYF	TGTGCCAGCAGCGTAGGAAGTGTGGACAGGGGCTACGAGCAGTACTTC
TRBV2	few	TRBJ2-5	TRBD1	CASSRGTEETQYF	TGTGCCAGCAGTAGAGGGACAGAAGAGACCCAGTACTTC
TRBV5-1	-	TRBJ2-7	-	CASTDGISYEQYF	TGCGCCAGCACCGACGGGATCTCCTACGAGCAGTACTTC
TRBV5-4	-	TRBJ2-1	TRBD2	CASSLDGGGYNEQFF	TGTGCCAGCAGCTTGGACGGGGGGGGTTACAATGAGCAGTTCTTC
TRBV11-2	-	TRBJ2-1	TRBD2	CASSSTRLAGVDEQFF	TGTGCCAGCAGCTCCACCCGACTAGCGGGAGTGGATGAGCAGTTCTTC
TRBV5-8	-	TRBJ2-1	TRBD1	CASSSRTGQFF	TGTGCCAGCAGCTCGAGGACAGGGCAGTTCTTC
TRBV4-2	-	TRBJ2-7	TRBD2	CASSQAGLAGGGEQYF	TGTGCCAGCAGCCAAGCCGGACTAGCGGGGGGAGGCGAGCAGTACTTC
TRBV7-3	few	TRBJ1-5	-	CASSSGQNNQPQHF	TGTGCCAGCAGCTCCGGACAGAACAATCAGCCCCAGCATTTT
TRBV5-6	-	TRBJ1-2	TRBD1	CASSSVTGDGYTF	TGTGCCAGCAGCTCCGTGACAGGGGATGGCTACACCTTC
TRBV11-2	once	TRBJ1-4	TRBD1	CASSFGQGREKLFF	TGTGCCAGCAGCTTTGGACAGGGGCGTGAAAAACTGTTTTTT
TRBV5-1	-	TRBJ2-5	TRBD1	CASSTQGSQETQYF	TGCGCCAGCAGCACACAGGGGAGCCAAGAGACCCAGTACTTC
TRBV7-7	once	TRBJ2-3	TRBD1	CASSSGTGGTDTQYF	TGTGCTAGCAGCAGCGGGACAGGGGGAACAGATACGCAGTATTTT
TRBV7-9	-	TRBJ1-2	-	CASSLGEFNYGYTF	TGTGCCAGCAGCTTAGGCGAGTTTAACTATGGCTACACCTTC
TRBV19	-	TRBJ1-5	TRBD1	CASTPWDRGNQPQHF	TGTGCCAGTACCCCCTGGGACAGGGGCAATCAGCCCCAGCATTTT
TRBV30	-	TRBJ1-1	-	CAWRAGNTEAFF	TGTGCCTGGAGAGCGGGGAACACTGAAGCTTTCTTT
TRBV5-6	-	TRBJ2-5	-	CASSIAGGKTQYF	TGTGCCAGCAGCATAGCCGGAGGAAAGACCCAGTACTTC
TRBV18	-	TRBJ2-1	TRBD2	CASSPAQAGAYNEQFF	TGTGCCAGCTCACCAGCCCAGGCGGGAGCATACAATGAGCAGTTCTTC
TRBV27	-	TRBJ1-5	-	CASRPQGIQPQHF	TGTGCCAGCAGGCCCCAGGGAATTCAGCCCCAGCATTTT
TRBV28	-	TRBJ1-5	-	CASSLLSDSKF	TGTGCCAGCAGTTTACTTTCGGACAGTAAATTT
TRBV5-1	-	TRBJ1-1	TRBD1	CASSQGQMNTEAFF	TGCGCCAGCAGCCAGGGACAGATGAACACTGAAGCTTTCTTT
TRBV9	-	TRBJ1-2	-	CASSVGSPGDYGYTF	TGTGCCAGCAGCGTTGGGTCGCCAGGGGACTATGGCTACACCTTC
TRBV6-1	-	TRBJ1-5	TRBD1	CASSGDRGRGFSNQPQHF	TGTGCCAGCAGTGGGGACAGGGGGAGGGGGTTTAGCAATCAGCCCCAGCATTTT
TRBV11-2	-	TRBJ1-5	-	CASSSTGNQPQHF	TGTGCCAGCAGCTCCACAGGTAATCAGCCCCAGCATTTT
TRBV4-2	-	TRBJ2-3	TRBD2	CASSQMLRGGGDTQYF	TGTGCCAGCAGCCAAATGTTGCGGGGGGGCGGAGATACGCAGTATTTT
TRBV27	-	TRBJ1-5	-	CASSFRAATGIGQPQHF	TGTGCCAGCAGTTTCCGGGCGGCAACCGGGATCGGTCAGCCCCAGCATTTT